This passage covers 16 T cell receptor beta chains from one sample sequenced in a study of blood T cell repertoires in COVID-19. TCRdb keeps only in-frame clones here, not all; method: immunoSEQ multiplex PCR. Here the sample spans some 250,000 clones, approximately 86% being singletons. Sequencing input: peripheral blood. These receptors came from a woman aged 25 to 45 who had recovered from COVID-19.

The chain joins TRBV2 to TRBJ1-1; D is ambiguous. This CDR3 has 10 amino acids. In germline, CDR1 is SNHLY, CDR2 FYNNEI. Between the trimmed V and J ends, which lost 8 bases and 5 bases, there was a span of 6 bases. CDR3 sequence reads: CASARTEAFF. The CDR3 region has the DNA TGTGCCAGCGCCCGGACTGAAGCTTTCTTT.

The chain has TRBV5-7 and TRBJ1-5; TRBD1 matches at 10 bases. TRBV5-7 is an ORF; its function is uncertain. The CDR3 is made up of 18 amino acids. V trimming: 2 bases; J trimming: 4 bases; junction bases outside the gene matches: 12. CDR3 coding DNA: TGTGCCAGCAGCTTTTTGGACCGGGACAGGGGACCTAATCAGCCCCAGCATTTT. Protein sequence: CASSFLDRDRGPNQPQHF.

The DNA of the CDR3 is TGTGCCAGCAGCTTAGCGCAGGGAGGTCCCTACGAGCAGTACTTC. It encodes CASSLAQGGPYEQYF. The chain is built from TRBV7-6 and TRBJ2-7; the D gene is possibly TRBD2 (6 bases). Trimming shortened V by 0 bases and J by 2 bases, and 11 bases separated the two germline ends. CDR1 SGHVS and CDR2 FNYEAQ come from the germline V gene. This CDR3 spans 15 amino acids.

V and J are TRBV2 and TRBJ1-5; 8 nucleotides line up with TRBD1. The CDR3 covers 14 residues. From germline, CDR1 is SNHLY and CDR2 FYNNEI. The ends lost 5 bases at V and 5 bases at J; junction bases unmatched: 5. CDR3 sequence: CASSWTGRDQPQHF. The CDR3 DNA reads as TGTGCCAGCAGTTGGACAGGGCGGGATCAGCCCCAGCATTTT. Full variable domain (remainder filled in from reference TRBV2 and TRBJ1-5): EPEVTQTPSHQVTQMGQEVILRCVPISNHLYFYWYRQILGQKVEFLVSFYNNEISEKSEIFDDQFSVERPDGSNFTLKIRSTKLEDSAMYFCASSWTGRDQPQHFGDGTRLSIL.

The rearrangement links TRBV7-2 to TRBJ2-1; 9 bases agree with TRBD2. The CDR3 spans 15 residues. The trim removed 5 bases at V and 8 bases at J, leaving 10 bases unmatched. Germline CDR1 reads SGHTA; CDR2 reads FQGNSA. Written as DNA, the CDR3 is TGTGCCAGCAGCAACTTAGCGGGGGCAGTCGATGAGCAGTTCTTC. Its protein is CASSNLAGAVDEQFF.

The chain is built from TRBV19 and TRBJ2-2; 10 nucleotides align to TRBD1. This CDR3 has 16 residues. From germline, CDR1 is LNHDA and CDR2 SQIVND (reference sequence). The junction had 7 bases not matched to a gene; V was cut back by 3 bases and J by 6 bases. CDR3: CASSISGQGRAGELFF. CDR3 coding DNA: TGTGCCAGTAGTATTTCGGGACAGGGGCGGGCCGGGGAGCTGTTTTTT.

The CDR3 DNA reads TGTGCCAGCAGCTTGAAGGAGACAGTATTCTACGAGCAGTACTTC. Its protein is CASSLKETVFYEQYF. The rearrangement joins TRBV5-6 to TRBJ2-7, with a tentative D call TRBD1 (5 bases). The V and J ends lost 1 base and 3 bases respectively, with 14 bases between them. The CDR3 length is 15 residues. Germline V gives CDR1 SGHDT, CDR2 YYEEEE.

The gene calls are TRBV4-1 and TRBJ2-3; TRBD1 agrees at 7 bases. Germline V gene lookup returns CDR1 MGHRA and CDR2 YSYEKL. Trimming took 4 bases from V and 1 from J; bases not matched to a gene: 5. The length of the CDR3 is 15 residues. CDR3 residues: CASSPHGQGTDTQYF. The CDR3 bases are TGCGCCAGCAGCCCCCACGGACAGGGCACAGATACGCAGTATTTT.

This chain uses TRBV7-9 with TRBJ2-7; 7 bases align to TRBD1. CDR3 length: 15 amino acids. In germline, CDR1 is SEHNR, CDR2 FQNEAQ (reference sequence). The V segment lost 5 bases and the J segment 2 bases; nucleotides outside the gene matches: 9. The CDR3 region has the DNA TGTGCCAGCAGCCCCCCACCGGGACAGCCCTACGAGCAGTACTTC. Translated, it gives CASSPPPGQPYEQYF. Complete variable domain (other parts from reference TRBV7-9 and TRBJ2-7): DTGVSQNPRHKITKRGQNVTFRCDPISEHNRLYWYRQTLGQGPEFLTYFQNEAQLEKSRLLSDRFSAERPKGSFSTLEIQRTEQGDSAMYLCASSPPPGQPYEQYFGPGTRLTVT.

The chain recombines TRBV4-1 with TRBJ2-7, with D perhaps matching TRBD1 (6 bases). CDR1 and CDR2 from the germline V gene are MGHRA and YSYEKL. The CDR3 is 15 amino acids. V lost 2 bases, J lost 3 bases, and 14 bases lay in between. The CDR3 here is CASSQTTGSHYEQYF. CDR3 in DNA: TGCGCCAGCAGCCAAACGACAGGTTCACACTACGAGCAGTACTTC.

A few counts support this clone. CDR3 DNA: TGTGCCAGCAGCGCAGGGTATAACTATGGCTACACCTTC. This translates into CASSAGYNYGYTF. The chain employs TRBV6-5 and TRBJ1-2; possibly TRBD1 for D (5 bases). Germline CDR1 and CDR2: MNHEY and SVGAGI. This CDR3 region has 13 residues. With 6 bases removed from V and 1 base from J, the gap between germline ends came to 9 bases.

The chain employs TRBV7-2 and TRBJ1-1; 9 nucleotides align to TRBD1. Germline V gene lookup returns CDR1 SGHTA and CDR2 FQGNSA. This CDR3 has 13 residues. Trimming cost V 0 bases and J 10 bases; bases outside gene matches: 3. CDR3: CASSLAADRGAFF. Here the CDR3 DNA reads TGTGCCAGCAGCTTAGCCGCGGACAGGGGAGCTTTCTTT.

This chain links TRBV7-9 with TRBJ2-7; no clear D. The CDR3 spans 12 residues. CDR1 is SEHNR and CDR2 is FQNEAQ in the germline V gene (reference sequence). Trimming shortened V by 3 bases and J by 7 bases, and 10 bases separated the two germline ends. The CDR3 reads CASSFPLREQYF. The CDR3 DNA follows: TGTGCCAGCAGCTTTCCCCTCCGGGAGCAGTACTTC.

The J gene is TRBJ1-2, the V gene TRBV30, with TRBD1 matching 10 bases. Germline lookup yields CDR1 GTSNPN and CDR2 SVGIG (reference sequence). The CDR3 spans 17 residues. Germline trimming cut 1 base from V and 5 bases from J; bases unmatched to any gene: 13. CDR3: CAWSEFLTTGGEYGYTF. The CDR3 DNA follows: TGTGCCTGGAGTGAGTTTTTAACGACAGGGGGCGAGTATGGCTACACCTTC.

A remark on this clone: The junction does not match germline at one end; this may be a read error. The chain carries TRBV2 and TRBJ1-6; 9 bases map to TRBD1. Germline CDR1 is SNHLY and CDR2 is FYNNEI. CDR3 length: 14 amino acids. The CDR3 region is CASSLGQGVEDLPF. The CDR3 DNA reads as TGTGCCAGCAGCTTGGGACAGGGAGTGGAGGATTTACCCTTT.

The chain joins TRBV29-1 to TRBJ2-3, with TRBD1 matching 8 bases. V lost 4 bases, J lost 2 bases, and 5 bases stayed unmatched. Germline V gene lookup returns CDR1 SQVTM and CDR2 ANQGSEA. This CDR3 is built from 14 residues. The CDR3, as DNA: TGCAGCGTTGGTCGGACAGGGTCCACAGATACGCAGTATTTT. Translating gives CSVGRTGSTDTQYF.